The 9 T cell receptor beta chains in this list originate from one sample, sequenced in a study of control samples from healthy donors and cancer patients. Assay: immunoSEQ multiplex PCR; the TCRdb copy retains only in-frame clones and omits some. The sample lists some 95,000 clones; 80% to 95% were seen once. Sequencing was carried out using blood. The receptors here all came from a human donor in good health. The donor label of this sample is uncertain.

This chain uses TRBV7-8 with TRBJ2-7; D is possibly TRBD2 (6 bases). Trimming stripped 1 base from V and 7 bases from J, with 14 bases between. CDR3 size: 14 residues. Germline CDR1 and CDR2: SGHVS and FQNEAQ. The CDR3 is CASSLVAGPGEQYV. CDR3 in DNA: TGTGCCAGCAGCTTAGTTGCGGGGCCTGGGGAGCAGTACGTC.

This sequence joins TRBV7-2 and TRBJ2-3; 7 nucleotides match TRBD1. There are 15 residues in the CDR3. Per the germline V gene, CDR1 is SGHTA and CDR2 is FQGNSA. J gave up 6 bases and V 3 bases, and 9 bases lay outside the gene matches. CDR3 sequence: CASSFEGAVPDTQYF. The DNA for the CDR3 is TGTGCCAGCAGCTTCGAGGGGGCAGTCCCGGATACGCAGTATTTT.

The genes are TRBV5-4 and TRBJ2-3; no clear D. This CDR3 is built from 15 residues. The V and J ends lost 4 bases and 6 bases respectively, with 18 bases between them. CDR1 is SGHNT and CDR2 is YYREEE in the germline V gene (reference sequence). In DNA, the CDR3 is TGTGCCAGCAGCCGAACCGAGCAGCCTCCGGATACGCAGTATTTT. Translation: CASSRTEQPPDTQYF.

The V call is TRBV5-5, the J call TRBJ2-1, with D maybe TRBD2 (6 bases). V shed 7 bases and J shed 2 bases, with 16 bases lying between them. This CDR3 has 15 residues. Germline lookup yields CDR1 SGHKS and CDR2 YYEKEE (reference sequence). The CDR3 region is CASGTSPTPYNEQFF. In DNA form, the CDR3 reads TGTGCCAGCGGCACTAGCCCCACCCCCTACAATGAGCAGTTCTTC.

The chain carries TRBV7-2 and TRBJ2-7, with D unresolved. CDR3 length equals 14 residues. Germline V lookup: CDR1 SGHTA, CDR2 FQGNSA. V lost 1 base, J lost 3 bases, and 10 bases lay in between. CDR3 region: CASSLDAFGYEQYF. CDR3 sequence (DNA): TGTGCCAGCAGCTTAGATGCGTTTGGCTACGAGCAGTACTTC.

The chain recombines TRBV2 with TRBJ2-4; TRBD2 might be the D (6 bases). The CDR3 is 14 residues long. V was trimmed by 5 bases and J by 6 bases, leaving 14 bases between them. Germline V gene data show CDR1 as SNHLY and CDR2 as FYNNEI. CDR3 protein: CASSLLRGLNIQYF. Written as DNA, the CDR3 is TGTGCCAGCAGTTTATTGAGGGGACTAAACATTCAGTACTTC.

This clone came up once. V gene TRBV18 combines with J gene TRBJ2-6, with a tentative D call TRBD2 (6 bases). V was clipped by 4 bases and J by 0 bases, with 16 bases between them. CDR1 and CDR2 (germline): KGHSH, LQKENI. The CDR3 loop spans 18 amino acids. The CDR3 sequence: CASSQEGRATSGANVLTF. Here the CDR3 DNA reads TGTGCCAGCTCACAGGAGGGACGGGCGACCTCTGGGGCCAACGTCCTGACTTTC.

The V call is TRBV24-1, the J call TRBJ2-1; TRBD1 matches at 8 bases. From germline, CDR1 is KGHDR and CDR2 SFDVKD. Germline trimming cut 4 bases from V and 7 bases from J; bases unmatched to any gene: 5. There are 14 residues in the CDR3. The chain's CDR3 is CATSEARGRNEQFF. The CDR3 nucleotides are TGTGCCACCAGTGAGGCCAGGGGGCGAAATGAGCAGTTCTTC.

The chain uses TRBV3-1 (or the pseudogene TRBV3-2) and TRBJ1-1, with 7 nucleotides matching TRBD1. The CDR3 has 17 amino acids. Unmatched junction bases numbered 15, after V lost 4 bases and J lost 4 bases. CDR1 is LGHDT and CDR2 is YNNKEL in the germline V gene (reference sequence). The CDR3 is CASSREGAGVEGTEAFF. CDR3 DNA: TGTGCCAGCAGCCGAGAGGGGGCAGGGGTTGAGGGCACTGAAGCTTTCTTT.